These T cell receptor beta chains were read from a single sample in a study of blood T cell repertoires in COVID-19. The protocol was immunoSEQ multiplex PCR, while the TCRdb copy is restricted to in-frame clones and leaves out a portion. There are some 200,000 clones in the sample; around 80% occur only once, and around 14% lies in the top ten. Sequencing input: peripheral blood. The receptor source for this set is a human donor in a cohort sampled during active COVID-19. Each CDR3 is given with its conserved first and last residue. The D gene is left open where the match is weak. Only some rows state a clone size, as once, few, many or a class for expanded clones.

TRBV4-2	TRBJ2-1	NA	NA	TGTGCCAGCAGCGGAGGTTTTGGGCAGTTCTTC	CASSGGFGQFF
TRBV12-3/TRBV12-4	TRBJ2-1	NA	once	TGTGCCAGCAGTACACATCCCTACAATGAGCAGTTCTTC	CASSTHPYNEQFF
TRBV3-1/TRBV3-2	TRBJ2-7	NA	NA	TGTGCCAGCAGCCATTCCGCTATCCATTCCTACGAGCAGTACTTC	CASSHSAIHSYEQYF
TRBV19	TRBJ2-5	TRBD2	NA	TGTGCCAGTAGTCTATCCAGCGGGAGGCCCTTACAAGGGGAGACCCAGTACTTC	CASSLSSGRPLQGETQYF
TRBV2	TRBJ2-7	TRBD2	once	TGTGCCAGCAGTTGGACTAGCTACGAGCAGTACTTC	CASSWTSYEQYF
TRBV7-9	TRBJ1-4	TRBD1	NA	TGTGCCAGCAGCTCCAGGGGGCGCGGGGATGAAAAACTGTTTTTT	CASSSRGRGDEKLFF
TRBV5-5	TRBJ2-7	TRBD2	few	TGTGCCAGCAGCCCAAGCGGGAGGGCCGGGTACGAGCAGTACTTC	CASSPSGRAGYEQYF
TRBV24-1	TRBJ1-4	NA	NA	TGTGCCACCAGTGATGGAGCATCATCAGGGATTAGCGAAAAACTGTTTTTT	CATSDGASSGISEKLFF
TRBV2	TRBJ2-2	TRBD2	NA	TGTGCCAGCAGTGACCGCGGGGGAGACACCGGGGAGCTGTTTTTT	CASSDRGGDTGELFF
TRBV5-3	TRBJ2-2	TRBD2	NA	TGTGCCAGAAGCTGTAGACTAGCGGGAGTCCAGAACACCGGGGAGCTGTTTTTT	CARSCRLAGVQNTGELFF
TRBV27	TRBJ2-1	TRBD2	NA	TGTGCCAGCACTCTCACTAGCGGGAGATACAATGAGCAGTTCTTC	CASTLTSGRYNEQFF
TRBV28	TRBJ2-7	NA	NA	TGTGCCAGCACGCAACCGGGATCTGGTAGGGACGAGCAGTACTTC	CASTQPGSGRDEQYF
TRBV7-2	TRBJ2-7	NA	NA	TGTGCCAGCAGCTTAGAAAACGCTGCAACGGTCTACGAGCAGTACTTC	CASSLENAATVYEQYF
TRBV9	TRBJ2-3	TRBD2	few	TGTGCCAGCAGCCCCCGGGAGGGCGGGGCAGATACGCAGTATTTT	CASSPREGGADTQYF
TRBV7-8	TRBJ1-2	NA	NA	TGTGCCAGCAGCTCCACAGACTATGGCTACACCTTC	CASSSTDYGYTF
TRBV6-5	TRBJ2-7	NA	NA	TGTGCCAGCTCCCCGGGAGCCCTCGAGCAGTACTTC	CASSPGALEQYF
TRBV11-2	TRBJ2-5	TRBD2	NA	TGTGCCAGCAGCTTTGCGGGCGGGGGGATTGGGGAGACCCAGTACTTC	CASSFAGGGIGETQYF
TRBV19	TRBJ1-5	TRBD1	NA	TGTGCCAGTAGTATACAGACAGGGAGACAGCCCCAGCATTTT	CASSIQTGRQPQHF
TRBV19	TRBJ2-3	NA	NA	TGTGCCAGTAGTCCACGAAGGACTACCCGAGGGGATACGCAGTATTTT	CASSPRRTTRGDTQYF
TRBV5-6	TRBJ1-2	NA	NA	TGTGCCAGCAGCTTGCGCACAGGTGGATATGGCTACACCTTC	CASSLRTGGYGYTF
TRBV18	TRBJ2-3	NA	NA	TGTGCCAGCTCACCAGGGCAGCTGCCCACAGATACGCAGTATTTT	CASSPGQLPTDTQYF
TRBV4-1	TRBJ1-5	TRBD1	NA	TGCGCCAGCAGCCACCTTCAGGGGGGTCAGCCCCAGCATTTT	CASSHLQGGQPQHF
TRBV5-8	TRBJ2-1	TRBD2	NA	TGTGCCAGCAGCGGGGGACTAGCAAGGAGTGAGCAGTTCTTC	CASSGGLARSEQFF
TRBV15	TRBJ2-3	TRBD1	NA	TGTGCCACCAGCACCGGACAGGGGGCGGTATCAGATACGCAGTATTTT	CATSTGQGAVSDTQYF
TRBV4-1	TRBJ2-7	TRBD1	NA	TGCGCCAGCAGCCAAGGGCCCGGGACAGGAGAAAACTCCTACGAGCAGTACTTC	CASSQGPGTGENSYEQYF
TRBV9	TRBJ1-1	NA	NA	TGTGCCAGCAGCGTAGTAGCGAACACTGAAGCTTTCTTT	CASSVVANTEAFF
TRBV4-1	TRBJ1-1	TRBD1	NA	TGCGCCAGCAGCCAAGATCCACAGGGGGCGGCGGCTTTCTTT	CASSQDPQGAAAFF
TRBV7-9	TRBJ2-1	NA	NA	TGTGCCAGCAGCAAACAGGGTCCTGAGCAGTTCTTC	CASSKQGPEQFF
TRBV11-2	TRBJ1-4	NA	NA	TGTGCCAGCAGCTTTAATCCCGGGGCTAATGAAAAACTGTTTTTT	CASSFNPGANEKLFF
TRBV28	TRBJ1-3	TRBD1	NA	TGTGCCAGCAGTCTACAGGGACAGAACTCTGGAAACACCATATATTTT	CASSLQGQNSGNTIYF
TRBV30	TRBJ2-3	NA	NA	TGTGCCTGGAGTGTCGGTACGCAGTATTTT	CAWSVGTQYF
TRBV24-1	TRBJ2-1	TRBD2	NA	TGTGCCACCAGTGACTCGGGACTAGCGGGAGTGCATGAGCAGTTCTTC	CATSDSGLAGVHEQFF
TRBV2	TRBJ1-5	TRBD1	few	TGTGCCAGCAGCGGGACAGGGGTTGCTCAGCCCCAGCATTTT	CASSGTGVAQPQHF
TRBV15	TRBJ2-2	TRBD1	NA	TGTGCCACCAGCAGAGCACACAGTTCATCCAAGGGACAGGGGGTCACCGGGGAGCTGTTTTTT	CATSRAHSSSKGQGVTGELFF
TRBV4-1	TRBJ1-6	NA	NA	TGCGCCAGCAGCCAAGACCCGTCGGGGGCCCTCCACTTT	CASSQDPSGALHF
TRBV28	TRBJ2-7	NA	NA	TGTGCCAGCAGTTTCCGCCAGTCCCCAACCTACGAGCAGTACTTC	CASSFRQSPTYEQYF
TRBV27	TRBJ1-1	NA	NA	TGTGCCAGCAGTTGGGGGGGTAGTACTGAAGCTTTCTTT	CASSWGGSTEAFF
TRBV7-2	TRBJ1-2	TRBD1	NA	TGTGCCAGCAGCCCCGGGACAGGGGTCTATGGCTACACCTTC	CASSPGTGVYGYTF
TRBV5-6	TRBJ1-5	TRBD1	NA	TGTGCCAGCAGCGGACAGGGGGCGAGGAATCAGCCCCAGCATTTT	CASSGQGARNQPQHF
TRBV29-1	TRBJ1-2	TRBD1	NA	TGCAGCGTTGAGGAGGACAGGGAGGACTATGGCTACACCTTC	CSVEEDREDYGYTF
TRBV5-5	TRBJ2-7	TRBD2	NA	TGTGCCAGCAGCTTAGGGTGGACTAGCGGCTCCGAGCAGTACTTC	CASSLGWTSGSEQYF
TRBV30	TRBJ2-4	NA	NA	TGTGCCTGGAGTGTTGGCTCCACGGGAGCCAAAAACATTCAGTACTTC	CAWSVGSTGAKNIQYF
TRBV28	TRBJ2-3	TRBD2	NA	TGTGCCACTCGTTCGGGACTAGCGGCCCTAGGGGATACGCAGTATTTT	CATRSGLAALGDTQYF
TRBV11-2	TRBJ2-7	NA	NA	TGTGCCAGCAGCTTACTAGTTATGCCGGGAACCTACGAGCAGTACTTC	CASSLLVMPGTYEQYF
TRBV19	TRBJ2-7	TRBD2	NA	TGTGCCAGTAGTATTTCAACTAGCGGGAGCCTAGGATCGGAGGAGCAGTACTTC	CASSISTSGSLGSEEQYF
TRBV5-1	TRBJ1-5	NA	NA	TGCGCCAGCAGCCTAACAGGAGCCGGCAATCAGCCCCAGCATTTT	CASSLTGAGNQPQHF
TRBV6-5	TRBJ2-7	TRBD1	NA	TGTGCCAGCAGCACAAACAGGGGCTACGAGCAGTACTTC	CASSTNRGYEQYF
TRBV5-6	TRBJ1-5	NA	NA	TGTGCCAGCAGCTTAAAACATCAGAACAATCAGCCCCAGCATTTT	CASSLKHQNNQPQHF
TRBV11-2	TRBJ1-3	TRBD1	few	TGTGCCAGCAGCTTGGTCAGGGGGCTCTACTCTGGAAACACCATATATTTT	CASSLVRGLYSGNTIYF
TRBV2	TRBJ1-1	TRBD1	NA	TGTGCCAGCCCCAACCGGGACAGGGGGCCGAACACTGAAGCTTTCTTT	CASPNRDRGPNTEAFF